A single sample is the source of the 17 T cell receptor beta chains below, sequenced in a study of CD8 T cells in ankylosing spondylitis (dated by TCRdb to about 2017). Results the study describes overall, beyond this receptor: Blood from ankylosing spondylitis patients appeared to be characterized by a TCR beta motif made up of about 8 highly homologous amino acid variants.

Their antigens remain unidentified. Libraries were constructed by 5' RACE. TCRdb records Illumina HiSeq 2500 as the sequencer. TCRdb reanalyzed the raw reads on its own, using fastp at Q25 for trimming and MiXCR for clone calling, and kept in-frame beta chains. Entries that share a CDR3 protein sequence are merged under the most common genes and DNA. This sample lists 450,000 to 550,000 distinct CDR3 sequences; under 5.5% were detected once. The top ten constitute under 4.5% of the sample. The sample taken for sequencing was blood, either unsorted or a sorted T cell fraction (not recorded which). Receptor source: a male donor with ankylosing spondylitis.

In this sample, this clonotype turned up many times. The J gene is TRBJ1-5, the V gene TRBV20-1; 9 nucleotides agree with TRBD1. V lost 7 bases to trimming and J lost 1 base; unmatched junction nucleotides: 11. Looked up from germline, CDR1 is DFQATT and CDR2 is SNEGSKA (reference sequence). CDR3 length equals 16 residues. The CDR3 nucleotides are TGCAGTGGGAAGACAGGGGGATTTCTGAGCAATCAGCCCCAGCATTTT. Translating gives CSGKTGGFLSNQPQHF.

This clonotype occurred many times. The chain uses TRBV7-2 and TRBJ1-1; TRBD1 matches at 7 bases. The CDR3 totals 13 residues. From germline, CDR1 is SGHTA and CDR2 FQGNSA. Losses at the gene ends were 1 base for V and 6 bases for J; bases not matched to a gene: 2. CDR3 nucleotide sequence: TGTGCCAGCAGCTTAGTCCAGGGGGCTGAAGCTTTCTTT. Its protein product is CASSLVQGAEAFF.

This clonotype was observed many times. The chain couples TRBV20-1 to TRBJ2-7, with 13 bases identical to TRBD2. The length of the CDR3 is 15 residues. V gave up 4 bases and J gave up 3 bases; unmatched junction bases: 6. The germline V gene encodes CDR1 DFQATT and CDR2 SNEGSKA (reference sequence). The CDR3 DNA reads TGCAGTGCTACCCCACTAGCGGGGGGGCTCTACGAGCAGTACTTC. It is translated as CSATPLAGGLYEQYF.

This chain links TRBV20-1 with TRBJ2-7; tentatively, D is TRBD2 (6 bases). Germline V gene sequence: CDR1 DFQATT, CDR2 SNEGSKA (reference sequence). V was shortened by 6 bases and J by 3 bases, with 12 bases between the two germline ends. The CDR3 loop spans 12 amino acids. The CDR3 region is CSASTSIYEQYF. The CDR3, as DNA: TGCAGTGCATCGACTAGTATCTACGAGCAGTACTTC.

The genes are TRBV2 and TRBJ2-3, with D perhaps matching TRBD1 (6 bases). Germline V gene data show CDR1 as SNHLY and CDR2 as FYNNEI. This CDR3 is built from 15 residues. V was cut by 5 bases and J by 2 bases, with 14 bases left in between. The CDR3 loop reads CASSTQGAITDTQYF. CDR3 DNA sequence: TGTGCCAGCAGTACACAGGGAGCGATCACAGATACGCAGTATTTT.

This clonotype was seen at least ten times. The chain is built from TRBV9 and TRBJ2-7; D is possibly TRBD1 or TRBD2 (6 bases each). From germline, CDR1 is SGDLS and CDR2 YYNGEE. V was clipped by 4 bases and J by 6 bases, with 17 bases between them. The CDR3 contains 14 residues. CDR3 region: CASSTEGGWAEQYF. The CDR3 DNA reads TGTGCCAGCAGCACAGAGGGGGGCTGGGCCGAGCAGTACTTC.

This clonotype was counted many times. This chain's CDR3 is CASSLVRTQKENQPQHF. CDR3 DNA: TGTGCCAGCAGTTTAGTTAGGACACAGAAGGAAAATCAGCCCCAGCATTTT. This chain joins TRBV12-3 or TRBV12-4 and TRBJ1-5, with D perhaps matching TRBD1 (5 bases). Trimming left V 1 base short and J 4 bases short, with 17 bases between. The CDR3 covers 17 residues.

This clonotype was found many times. The V call is TRBV5-1, the J call TRBJ2-3; possibly TRBD2 for D (6 bases). V was shortened by 2 bases and J by 1 base, with 8 bases between the two germline ends. The CDR3 contains 14 residues. Germline V gives CDR1 SGHRS, CDR2 YFSETQ. CDR3 region: CASSFGTRTDTQYF. DNA of the CDR3: TGCGCCAGCAGCTTCGGGACTCGCACAGATACGCAGTATTTT. The full variable domain, with the rest looked up from reference TRBV5-1 and TRBJ2-3, is KAGVTQTPRYLIKTRGQQVTLSCSPISGHRSVSWYQQTPGQGLQFLFEYFSETQRNKGNFPGRFSGRQFSNSRSEMNVSTLELGDSALYLCASSFGTRTDTQYFGPGTRLTVL.

This clonotype was observed at least ten times. This chain links TRBV10-3 with TRBJ1-1, with no clear D. Trimming took off 11 bases at V and 0 bases at J, with 10 bases between the two ends. CDR1 is ENHRY, CDR2 SYGVKD, per germline. This CDR3 contains 12 residues. This CDR3 reads CAAGLLNTEAFF. In DNA, the CDR3 is TGTGCCGCTGGACTCCTGAACACTGAAGCTTTCTTT.

Turning to this clonotype: Mismatch with germline at one junction end may stem from a read error. V gene TRBV5-1 combines with J gene TRBJ1-5; D is possibly TRBD1 (5 bases). Germline CDR1 is SGHRS and CDR2 is YFSETQ. This CDR3 spans 13 amino acids. In DNA form, the CDR3 reads TGCGACAGCAGCTTGGGCAGGGAACAGCCCCAGCATTTT. It yields the protein CDSSLGREQPQHF.

This clonotype showed up many times. V is TRBV20-1 and J is TRBJ1-1; 10 nucleotides match TRBD1. This CDR3 has 13 residues. Germline V CDR1 and CDR2: DFQATT, SNEGSKA (reference sequence). V shed 2 bases, J shed 13 bases, and the junction held 10 bases outside the gene matches. The CDR3 DNA reads TGCAGTGCTAGATCGGGGACAGGGGTTAAGGGTTTCTTT. Residues: CSARSGTGVKGFF.

This clonotype was seen repeatedly, ten times or more. This sequence joins TRBV29-1 and TRBJ2-7; 11 bases agree with TRBD2. This CDR3 spans 13 amino acids. With V trimmed by 4 bases and J by 3 bases, 2 bases remained unmatched. Germline CDR1 SQVTM, CDR2 ANQGSEA. CDR3 in amino acids: CSVALAGGYEQYF. The DNA for the CDR3 is TGCAGCGTTGCCCTAGCGGGGGGCTACGAGCAGTACTTC.

This clonotype was seen ten or more times. V usage is TRBV5-1 and J usage is TRBJ1-5; weak D call: TRBD1 (6 bases). Germline CDR1 and CDR2: SGHRS and YFSETQ. CDR3 length: 14 amino acids. Trimming took off 0 bases at V and 6 bases at J, with 10 bases between the two ends. CDR3 coding DNA: TGCGCCAGCAGCTTGGGACCGACAGGTCAGCCCCAGCATTTT. Translated, it gives CASSLGPTGQPQHF.

This clonotype was seen ten or more times. This chain uses TRBV20-1 with TRBJ1-1; D unresolved. V lost 6 bases and J 1 base, leaving 9 bases between the germline ends. The length of the CDR3 is 12 residues. CDR1 is DFQATT, CDR2 SNEGSKA, per germline (reference sequence). The CDR3 sequence is CSATDQNTEAFF. The CDR3 DNA follows: TGCAGTGCCACCGACCAGAACACTGAAGCTTTCTTT.

At least ten counts were recorded for this clonotype. The V gene is TRBV27, the J gene TRBJ1-2; TRBD1 agrees at 8 bases. There are 15 residues in the CDR3. Trimming cost V 6 bases and J 7 bases; bases outside gene matches: 13. Germline lookup yields CDR1 MNHEY and CDR2 SMNVEV (reference sequence). The CDR3 sequence is CASSRTGKGVPGYTF. CDR3 sequence (DNA): TGTGCCAGCAGCCGGACAGGGAAAGGGGTTCCTGGCTACACCTTC.

This clonotype was seen ten or more times. CDR3 nucleotides: TGTGCCAGCAGTCCCCGGCCCCTTGGATGGGGCTACACCTTC. This codes for CASSPRPLGWGYTF. The genes are TRBV12-3 or TRBV12-4 and TRBJ1-2, with D unresolved. Trimming removed 5 bases at V and 8 bases at J, with 18 bases between. The CDR3 spans 14 residues.

This clonotype was observed at least ten times. The chain is built from TRBV5-1 and TRBJ2-1; 9 bases map to TRBD2. CDR1 and CDR2 from the germline V gene are SGHRS and YFSETQ. This CDR3 contains 15 residues. V gave up 7 bases and J gave up 8 bases; unmatched junction bases: 13. Here the CDR3 reads CASYPSGLAGHEQFF. The CDR3 DNA reads as TGCGCCAGCTACCCCTCGGGACTAGCAGGGCATGAGCAGTTCTTC.